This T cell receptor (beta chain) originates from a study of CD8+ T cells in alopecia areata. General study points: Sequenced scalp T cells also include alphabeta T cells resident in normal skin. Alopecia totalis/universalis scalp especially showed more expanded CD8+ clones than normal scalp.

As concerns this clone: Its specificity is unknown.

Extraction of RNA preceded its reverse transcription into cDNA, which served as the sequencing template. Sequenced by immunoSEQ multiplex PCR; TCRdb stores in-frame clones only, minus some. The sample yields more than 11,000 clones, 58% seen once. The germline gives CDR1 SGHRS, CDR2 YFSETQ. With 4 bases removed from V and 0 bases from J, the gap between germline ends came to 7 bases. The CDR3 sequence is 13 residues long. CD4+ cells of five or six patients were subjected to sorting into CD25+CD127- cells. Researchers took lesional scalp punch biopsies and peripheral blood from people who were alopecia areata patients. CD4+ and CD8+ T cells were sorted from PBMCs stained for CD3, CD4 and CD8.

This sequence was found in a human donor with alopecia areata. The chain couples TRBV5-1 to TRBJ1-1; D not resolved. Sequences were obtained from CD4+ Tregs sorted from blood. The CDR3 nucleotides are TGCGCCAGCAGCCCTTCGTTGAACACTGAAGCTTTCTTT. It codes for CASSPSLNTEAFF.